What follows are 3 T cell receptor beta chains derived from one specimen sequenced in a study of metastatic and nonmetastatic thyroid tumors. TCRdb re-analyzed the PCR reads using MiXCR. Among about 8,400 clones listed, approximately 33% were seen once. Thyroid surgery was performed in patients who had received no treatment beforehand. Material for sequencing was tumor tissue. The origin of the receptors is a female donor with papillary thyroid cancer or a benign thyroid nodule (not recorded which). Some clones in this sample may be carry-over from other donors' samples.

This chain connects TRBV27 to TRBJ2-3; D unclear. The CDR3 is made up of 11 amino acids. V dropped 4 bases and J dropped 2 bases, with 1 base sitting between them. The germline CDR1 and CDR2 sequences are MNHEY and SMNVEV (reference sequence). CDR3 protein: CASSSTDTQYF. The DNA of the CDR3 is TGTGCCAGCAGTTCCACAGATACGCAGTATTTT.

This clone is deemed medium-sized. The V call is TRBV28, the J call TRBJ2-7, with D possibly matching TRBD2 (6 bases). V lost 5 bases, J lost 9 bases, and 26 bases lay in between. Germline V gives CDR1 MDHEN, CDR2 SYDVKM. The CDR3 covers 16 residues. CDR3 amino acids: CASSIHWASEDKGQYF. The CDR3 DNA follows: TGTGCCAGCAGTATTCATTGGGCTAGCGAGGACAAAGGGCAGTACTTC.

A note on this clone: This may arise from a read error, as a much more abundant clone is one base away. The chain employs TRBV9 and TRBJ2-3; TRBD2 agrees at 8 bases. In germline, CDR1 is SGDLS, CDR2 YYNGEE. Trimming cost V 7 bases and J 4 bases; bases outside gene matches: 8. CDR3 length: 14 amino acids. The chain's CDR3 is CASGPGLVADTQYF. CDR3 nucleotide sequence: TGTGCCAGCGGCCCGGGACTAGTTGCAGATACGCAGTATTTT.